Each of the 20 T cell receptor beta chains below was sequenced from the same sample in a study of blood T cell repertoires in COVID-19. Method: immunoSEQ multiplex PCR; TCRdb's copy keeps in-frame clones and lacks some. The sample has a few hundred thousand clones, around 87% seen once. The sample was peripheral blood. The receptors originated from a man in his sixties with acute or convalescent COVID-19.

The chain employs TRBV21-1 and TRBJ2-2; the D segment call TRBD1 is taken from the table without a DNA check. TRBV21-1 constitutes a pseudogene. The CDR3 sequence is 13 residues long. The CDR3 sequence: CASSKQGNGELFF. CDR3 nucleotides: TGTGCCAGCAGCAAGCAGGGAAACGGGGAGCTGTTTTTT.

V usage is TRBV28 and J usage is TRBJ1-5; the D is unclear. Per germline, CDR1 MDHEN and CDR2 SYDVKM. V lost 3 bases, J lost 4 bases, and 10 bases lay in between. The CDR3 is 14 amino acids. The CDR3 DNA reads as TGTGCCAGCAGTTTTCGCGGCTCTAATCAGCCCCAGCATTTT. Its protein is CASSFRGSNQPQHF.

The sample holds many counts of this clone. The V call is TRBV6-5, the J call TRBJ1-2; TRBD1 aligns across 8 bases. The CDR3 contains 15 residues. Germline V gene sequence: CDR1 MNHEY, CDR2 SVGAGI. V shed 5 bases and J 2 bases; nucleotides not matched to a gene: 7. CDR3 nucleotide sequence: TGTGCCAGCAGTACCCGGACAGGGTCGAACTATGGCTACACCTTC. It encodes CASSTRTGSNYGYTF.

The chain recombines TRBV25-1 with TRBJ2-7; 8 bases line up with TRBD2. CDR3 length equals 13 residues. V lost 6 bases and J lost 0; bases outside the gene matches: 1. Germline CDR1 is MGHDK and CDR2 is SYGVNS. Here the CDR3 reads CASRGTSSYEQYF. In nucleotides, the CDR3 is TGTGCCAGCAGGGGGACTAGCTCCTACGAGCAGTACTTC.

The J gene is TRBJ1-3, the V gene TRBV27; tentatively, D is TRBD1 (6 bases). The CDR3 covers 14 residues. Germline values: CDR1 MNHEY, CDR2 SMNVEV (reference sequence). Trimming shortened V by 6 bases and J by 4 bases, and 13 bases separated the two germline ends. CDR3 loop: CASSPGHSGNTIYF. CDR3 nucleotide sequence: TGTGCCAGCAGCCCGGGACATTCAGGAAACACCATATATTTT.

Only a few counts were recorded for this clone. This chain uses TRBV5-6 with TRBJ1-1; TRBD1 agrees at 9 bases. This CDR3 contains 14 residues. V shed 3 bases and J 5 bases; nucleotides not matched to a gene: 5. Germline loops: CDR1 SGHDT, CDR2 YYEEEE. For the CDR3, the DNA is TGTGCCAGCAGCTCTTACAGGGGGCGGACTGAAGCTTTCTTT. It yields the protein CASSSYRGRTEAFF.

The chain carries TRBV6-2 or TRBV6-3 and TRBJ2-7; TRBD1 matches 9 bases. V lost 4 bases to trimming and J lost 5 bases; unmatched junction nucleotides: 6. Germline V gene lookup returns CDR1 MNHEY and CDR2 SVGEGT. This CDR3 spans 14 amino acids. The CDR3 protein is CASSSRDRAHEQYF. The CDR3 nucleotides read TGTGCCAGCAGTTCCCGGGACAGGGCCCACGAGCAGTACTTC.

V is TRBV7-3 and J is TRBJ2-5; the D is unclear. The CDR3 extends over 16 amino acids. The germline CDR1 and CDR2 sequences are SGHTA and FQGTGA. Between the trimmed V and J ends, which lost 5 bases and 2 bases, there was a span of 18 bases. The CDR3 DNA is TGTGCCAGCAGCCCCATGTCGCCGGGTCGTCAAGAGACCCAGTACTTC. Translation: CASSPMSPGRQETQYF.

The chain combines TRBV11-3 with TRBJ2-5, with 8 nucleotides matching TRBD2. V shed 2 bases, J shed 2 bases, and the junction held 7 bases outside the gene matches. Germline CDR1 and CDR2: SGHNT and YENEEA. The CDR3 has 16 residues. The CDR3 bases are TGTGCCAGCAGCTTATGGGCGGGGGGCACACAAGAGACCCAGTACTTC. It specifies CASSLWAGGTQETQYF.

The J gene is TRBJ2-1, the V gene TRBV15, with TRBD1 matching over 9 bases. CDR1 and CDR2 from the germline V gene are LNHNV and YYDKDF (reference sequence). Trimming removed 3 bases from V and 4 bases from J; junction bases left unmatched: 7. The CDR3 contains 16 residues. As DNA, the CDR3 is TGTGCCACCAGCAGTCTACAGGGGGCATCATACAATGAGCAGTTCTTC. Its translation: CATSSLQGASYNEQFF.

The CDR3 DNA is TGTGCCAGCTCCAATTTAGCGGGGGTCTCCTACAATGAGCAGTTCTTC. Translation: CASSNLAGVSYNEQFF. The rearrangement uses TRBV7-3 and TRBJ2-1, with 9 bases fitting TRBD2. The length of the CDR3 is 16 residues. Germline CDR1 SGHTA, CDR2 FQGTGA. Trimming at V came to 8 bases and at J to 0 bases, leaving 8 bases not matched to a gene. The whole variable domain, filled in from reference TRBV7-3 and TRBJ2-1, reads GAGVSQTPSNKVTEKGKYVELRCDPISGHTALYWYRQSLGQGPEFLIYFQGTGAADDSGLPNDRFFAVRPEGSVSTLKIQRTERGDSAVYLCASSNLAGVSYNEQFFGPGTRLTVL.

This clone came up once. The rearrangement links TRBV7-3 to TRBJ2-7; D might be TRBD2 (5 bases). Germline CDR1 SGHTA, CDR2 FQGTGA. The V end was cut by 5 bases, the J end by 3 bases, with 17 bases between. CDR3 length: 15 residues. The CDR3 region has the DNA TGTGCCAGCAGCATAGGTTCTAGCCCCGTCTACGAGCAGTACTTC. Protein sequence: CASSIGSSPVYEQYF.

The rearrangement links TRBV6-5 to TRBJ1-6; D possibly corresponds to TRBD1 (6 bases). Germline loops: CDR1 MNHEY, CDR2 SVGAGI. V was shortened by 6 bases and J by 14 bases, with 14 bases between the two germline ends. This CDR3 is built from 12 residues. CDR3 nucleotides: TGTGCCAGCAGACAGGGCCCTTCGACCCTCCACTTT. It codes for CASRQGPSTLHF.

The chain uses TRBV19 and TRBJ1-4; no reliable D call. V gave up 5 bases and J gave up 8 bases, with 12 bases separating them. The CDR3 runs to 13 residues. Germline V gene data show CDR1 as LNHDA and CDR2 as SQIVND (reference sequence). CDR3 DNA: TGTGCCAGTAGTCCTCGGGAGCTCGAAAAACTGTTTTTT. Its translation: CASSPRELEKLFF.

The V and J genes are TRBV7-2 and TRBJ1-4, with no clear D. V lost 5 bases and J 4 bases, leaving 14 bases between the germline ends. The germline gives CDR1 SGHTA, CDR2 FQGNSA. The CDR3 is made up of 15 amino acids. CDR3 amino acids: CASSPNGQINEKLFF. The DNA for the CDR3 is TGTGCCAGCAGCCCCAATGGCCAGATTAATGAAAAACTGTTTTTT.

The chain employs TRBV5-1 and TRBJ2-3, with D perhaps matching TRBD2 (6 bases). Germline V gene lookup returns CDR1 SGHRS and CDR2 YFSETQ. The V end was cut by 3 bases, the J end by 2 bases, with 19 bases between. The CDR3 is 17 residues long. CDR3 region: CASSSGLGPTNTDTQYF. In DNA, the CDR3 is TGCGCCAGCAGCTCGGGACTCGGGCCCACAAACACAGATACGCAGTATTTT.

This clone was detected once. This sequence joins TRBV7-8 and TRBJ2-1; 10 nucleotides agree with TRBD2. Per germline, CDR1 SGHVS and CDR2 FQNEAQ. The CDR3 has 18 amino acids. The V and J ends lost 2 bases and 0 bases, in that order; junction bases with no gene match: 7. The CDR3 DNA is TGTGCCAGCAGCTTAACTAGCGGGGTGACTAACTCCTACAATGAGCAGTTCTTC. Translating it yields CASSLTSGVTNSYNEQFF.

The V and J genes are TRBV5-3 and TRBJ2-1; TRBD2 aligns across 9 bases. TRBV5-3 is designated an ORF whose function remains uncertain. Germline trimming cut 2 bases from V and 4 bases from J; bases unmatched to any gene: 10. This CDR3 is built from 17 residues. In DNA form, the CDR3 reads TGTGCCAGAAGCTTCGCAGAAGTGACTAGCGGTTACAATGAGCAGTTCTTC. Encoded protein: CARSFAEVTSGYNEQFF.

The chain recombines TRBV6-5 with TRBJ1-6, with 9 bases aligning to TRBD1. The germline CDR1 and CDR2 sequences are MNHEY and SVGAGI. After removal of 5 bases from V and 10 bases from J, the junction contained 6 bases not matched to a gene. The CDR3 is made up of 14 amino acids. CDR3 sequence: CASSPGQGASPLHF. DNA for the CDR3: TGTGCCAGCAGTCCGGGACAGGGAGCCTCACCCCTCCACTTT.

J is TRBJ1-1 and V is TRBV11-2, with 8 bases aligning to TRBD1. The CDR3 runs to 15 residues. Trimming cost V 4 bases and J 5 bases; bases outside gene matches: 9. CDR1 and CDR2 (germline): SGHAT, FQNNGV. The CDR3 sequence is CASSSIRQGWTEAFF. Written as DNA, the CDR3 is TGTGCCAGCAGCTCTATTCGACAGGGGTGGACTGAAGCTTTCTTT.